A single sample gave rise to the 17 T cell receptor beta chains below, sequenced in a study of T cells in tumors after PD-1 blockade (dated by TCRdb to the late 2010s). The library was produced with the immunoSEQ multiplex PCR assay. TCRdb carries this immuneACCESS record with in-frame sequences only. Its versions omit some clonotypes, under half of them owing to an unresolved V gene in the studies checked, with the rest unexplained. In all, the sample holds thousands of clones, and roughly 80% of those were seen once. Roughly 50% of the sample belongs to the ten largest clones. This specimen was PBMCs, taken after anti-PD-1 therapy. Receptors originate from a human donor with advanced basal cell or squamous cell carcinoma (not recorded which).

The rearrangement joins TRBV7-9 to TRBJ1-1; D not resolved. Looked up from germline, CDR1 is SEHNR and CDR2 is FQNEAQ (reference sequence). This CDR3 spans 14 amino acids. The germline V and J ends were trimmed by 5 bases and 3 bases, with 13 bases remaining between them. As DNA, the CDR3 is TGTGCCAGCAGCGATACAAGTGGGGACACTGAAGCTTTCTTT. It codes for CASSDTSGDTEAFF.

The chain joins TRBV3-1 (or the pseudogene TRBV3-2) to TRBJ1-2, with D tentatively TRBD1 (6 bases). CDR3 length: 15 residues. Germline V gene sequence: CDR1 LGHDT, CDR2 YNNKEL (reference sequence). The V end was cut by 4 bases, the J end by 3 bases, with 15 bases between. DNA for the CDR3: TGTGCCAGCAGCCTATATACAGGGACCGACTATGGCTACACCTTC. It encodes CASSLYTGTDYGYTF.

The genes are TRBV12-3 or TRBV12-4 and TRBJ2-6; D is uncertain. The CDR3 has 13 residues. The germline V and J ends were trimmed by 6 bases and 2 bases, with 5 bases remaining between them. CDR3 coding DNA: TGTGCCAGCAGAGCCCCTGGGGCCAACGTCCTGACTTTC. Encoded protein: CASRAPGANVLTF.

This clone was seen a single time. The J gene is TRBJ2-1, the V gene TRBV27; 7 bases align to TRBD1. Trimming took 3 bases from V and 10 from J; bases not matched to a gene: 12. In germline, CDR1 is MNHEY, CDR2 SMNVEV (reference sequence). The length of the CDR3 is 15 residues. The CDR3 reads CASSFGGTAPTEQFF. The CDR3 DNA sequence: TGTGCCAGCAGTTTTGGTGGGACAGCTCCGACCGAGCAGTTCTTC.

The count of this clone is one. The genes are TRBV10-2 and TRBJ2-2; 11 bases agree with TRBD2. The germline CDR1 and CDR2 sequences are WSHSY and SAAADI. This CDR3 spans 15 amino acids. V trimming: 6 bases; J trimming: 7 bases; junction bases outside the gene matches: 7. CDR3 sequence (DNA): TGCGCCAGCAGACTTAGCGGGGGGGCCGGCGGGGAGCTGTTTTTT. Its translation: CASRLSGGAGGELFF.

V usage is TRBV10-3 and J usage is TRBJ2-1; either TRBD1 or TRBD2 may fit D (5 bases each). V was shortened by 10 bases and J by 8 bases, with 15 bases between the two germline ends. Per the germline V gene, CDR1 is ENHRY and CDR2 is SYGVKD. The CDR3 totals 12 residues. The CDR3 DNA reads TGTGCCACCGGGACCGTAAGGGATGAGCAGTTCTTC. It codes for CATGTVRDEQFF.

V usage is TRBV15 and J usage is TRBJ2-2; 12 bases agree with TRBD1. With V trimmed by 7 bases and J by 4 bases, 13 bases remained unmatched. In germline, CDR1 is LNHNV, CDR2 YYDKDF (reference sequence). The CDR3 extends over 18 amino acids. The CDR3 nucleotides read TGTGCCACCACCCAGGGGTCCGGGACAGGGGGCATCACCGGGGAGCTGTTTTTT. Translated, it gives CATTQGSGTGGITGELFF.

The rearrangement joins TRBV5-4 to TRBJ1-2; D unresolved. V was trimmed by 0 bases and J by 3 bases, leaving 6 bases between them. Looked up from germline, CDR1 is SGHNT and CDR2 is YYREEE (reference sequence). The CDR3 length is 13 residues. CDR3 loop: CASSLGQDYGYTF. CDR3 DNA sequence: TGTGCCAGCAGCTTGGGGCAGGACTATGGCTACACCTTC. The variable domain in full, with the rest retrieved from reference TRBV5-4 and TRBJ1-2, is ETGVTQSPTHLIKTRGQQVTLRCSSQSGHNTVSWYQQALGQGPQFIFQYYREEENGRGNFPPRFSGLQFPNYSSELNVNALELDDSALYLCASSLGQDYGYTFGSGTRLTVV.

The chain uses TRBV25-1 and TRBJ2-5; TRBD1 aligns across 7 bases. The CDR3 is 16 amino acids. Germline CDR1 is MGHDK and CDR2 is SYGVNS. With 2 bases clipped from V and 4 bases from J, the junction kept 10 bases outside the gene matches. The CDR3 here is CASSETGRGWGETQYF. CDR3 DNA sequence: TGTGCCAGCAGTGAAACGGGCAGGGGGTGGGGAGAGACCCAGTACTTC. Together with reference TRBV25-1 and TRBJ2-5, the CDR3 gives the full variable domain: EADIYQTPRYLVIGTGKKITLECSQTMGHDKMYWYQQDPGMELHLIHYSYGVNSTEKGDLSSESTVSRIRTEHFPLTLESARPSHTSQYLCASSETGRGWGETQYFGPGTRLLVL.

The CDR3 here is CASSRTNRGEAFF. In nucleotides, the CDR3 is TGTGCCAGCAGTCGGACAAACAGGGGAGAAGCTTTCTTT. V usage is TRBV6-2 or TRBV6-3 and J usage is TRBJ1-1; 7 nucleotides align to TRBD1. Looked up from germline, CDR1 is MNHEY and CDR2 is SVGEGT. The CDR3 extends over 13 amino acids. J was trimmed by 8 bases and V by 5 bases; bases with no gene match: 8.

The rearrangement links TRBV27 to TRBJ1-5; D unresolved. The CDR3 is 16 amino acids. CDR1 and CDR2 from the germline V gene are MNHEY and SMNVEV (reference sequence). V was shortened by 1 base and J by 3 bases, with 13 bases between the two germline ends. CDR3 amino acids: CASSLWSPRDNQPQHF. The CDR3 region has the DNA TGTGCCAGCAGTTTATGGTCCCCGAGGGACAATCAGCCCCAGCATTTT.

V usage is TRBV18 and J usage is TRBJ1-1; TRBD1 is a possible D gene (5 bases). Germline assignment: CDR1 KGHSH and CDR2 LQKENI. This CDR3 spans 13 amino acids. V shed 2 bases and J shed 3 bases, with 7 bases lying between them. The CDR3 DNA sequence: TGTGCCAGCTCACCATTGGGGGACACTGAAGCTTTCTTT. Translated, it gives CASSPLGDTEAFF.

The CDR3 DNA reads TGTGCCACCAGTGAAGCTGGACAGGGTGGGCAGTTCTTC. The encoded protein is CATSEAGQGGQFF. This chain links TRBV24-1 with TRBJ2-1; 8 nucleotides agree with TRBD1. CDR1 KGHDR and CDR2 SFDVKD come from the germline V gene. Trimming removed 4 bases from V and 12 bases from J; junction bases left unmatched: 7. The CDR3 spans 13 residues.

The V gene is TRBV12-3 or TRBV12-4, the J gene TRBJ2-7; D not resolved. V was clipped by 8 bases and J by 2 bases, with 7 bases between them. This CDR3 region has 11 residues. CDR3 in amino acids: CASRITYEQYF. The CDR3 DNA sequence: TGTGCCAGCCGAATAACCTACGAGCAGTACTTC.

This chain joins TRBV5-1 and TRBJ2-1; TRBD2 matches at 8 bases. The germline V gene has CDR1 SGHRS and CDR2 YFSETQ. The CDR3 runs 15 residues. Trimming took 6 bases from V and 4 from J; bases not matched to a gene: 9. The CDR3 bases are TGCGCCAGCAACTACGCGGGGGGACCTTACAATGAGCAGTTCTTC. This gives the protein CASNYAGGPYNEQFF.

The gene calls are TRBV7-6 and TRBJ2-5, with TRBD2 matching over 7 bases. CDR1 and CDR2 from the germline V gene are SGHVS and FNYEAQ. This CDR3 comprises 16 residues. V lost 5 bases to trimming and J lost 1 base; unmatched junction nucleotides: 10. CDR3 bases: TGTGCCAGCAGCAAGCGGTACCCTAGCGGCCAAGAGACCCAGTACTTC. Encoded protein: CASSKRYPSGQETQYF.

The chain uses TRBV10-3 and TRBJ2-3; TRBD2 might be the D (6 bases). In germline, CDR1 is ENHRY, CDR2 SYGVKD. The CDR3 is 14 residues long. The germline V and J ends were trimmed by 6 bases and 5 bases, with 15 bases remaining between them. CDR3 nucleotide sequence: TGTGCCATCAGGGTGGAGGGGCAGATAGATACGCAGTATTTT. Translated: CAIRVEGQIDTQYF.